The 8 T cell receptor beta chains given below trace back to one sample, sequenced in a study of blood T cell repertoires in COVID-19. Produced via immunoSEQ multiplex PCR; TCRdb's table is partial and in-frame only. The data contain a few hundred thousand clones, roughly four fifths of them seen just once; the ten biggest clones take up over 4.5%. Sample: PBMCs or T cells enriched from blood (not recorded which). Receptors originate from a woman between 50 and 59 years old who had recovered from COVID-19.

The chain uses TRBV2 and TRBJ1-5; D unresolved. V lost 1 base, J lost 9 bases, and 10 bases lay in between. Per germline, CDR1 SNHLY and CDR2 FYNNEI. The CDR3 runs 13 residues. The CDR3 reads CASSEDSGRPQHF. Written as DNA, the CDR3 is TGTGCCAGCAGTGAAGACAGCGGGCGGCCCCAGCATTTT.

J is TRBJ2-1 and V is TRBV5-1; D remains ambiguous. Trimming shortened V by 4 bases and J by 0 bases, and 11 bases separated the two germline ends. The CDR3 runs 15 residues. Per the germline V gene, CDR1 is SGHRS and CDR2 is YFSETQ. The CDR3 loop reads CASSLTESSYNEQFF. CDR3 DNA sequence: TGCGCCAGCAGCCTGACTGAGAGCTCCTACAATGAGCAGTTCTTC.

The gene calls are TRBV2 and TRBJ1-4, with D maybe TRBD1 (6 bases). Germline V lookup: CDR1 SNHLY, CDR2 FYNNEI. This CDR3 has 15 residues. Deletions cut 6 bases from V and 0 bases from J, with 11 bases between. CDR3 sequence: CASRGAGATNEKLFF. The CDR3 DNA is TGTGCCAGCAGGGGGGCGGGTGCAACTAATGAAAAACTGTTTTTT.

The chain employs TRBV5-1 and TRBJ2-4; 10 nucleotides line up with TRBD1. Germline V gene data show CDR1 as SGHRS and CDR2 as YFSETQ. This CDR3 comprises 12 residues. With V trimmed by 4 bases and J by 15 bases, 7 bases remained unmatched. CDR3 region: CASSVDRGQAYF. Written as DNA, the CDR3 is TGCGCCAGCAGCGTCGACAGGGGGCAGGCGTACTTC.

The gene calls are TRBV7-8 and TRBJ2-5, with D perhaps matching TRBD1 (5 bases). The CDR3 spans 13 residues. The germline V gene has CDR1 SGHVS and CDR2 FQNEAQ. The V and J ends lost 3 bases and 7 bases respectively, with 12 bases between them. CDR3 nucleotide sequence: TGTGCCAGCAGCTTGGCAGGGATGGGGACCCAGTACTTC. It is translated as CASSLAGMGTQYF.

On this clone: The junction departs from germline at one end; a sequencing error may be responsible. The chain employs TRBV7-2 and TRBJ2-5; TRBD2 is a possible D gene (5 bases). Germline assignment: CDR1 SGHTA and CDR2 FQGNSA. This CDR3 is built from 14 residues. CDR3 nucleotide sequence: TGTGCCAGCAGCTTAGAGCGGACCCAAGGGACCCAGTACTTC. Its translation: CASSLERTQGTQYF.

The rearrangement links TRBV9 to TRBJ1-1; no firm D call. Per germline, CDR1 SGDLS and CDR2 YYNGEE. Trimming removed 0 bases from V and 1 base from J, with 10 bases in between. The CDR3 sequence is 15 residues long. In DNA form, the CDR3 reads TGTGCCAGCAGCGTAGTCGGTTCAGGGAACACTGAAGCTTTCTTT. Translation: CASSVVGSGNTEAFF.

The V and J genes are TRBV6-1 and TRBJ1-2, with D possibly TRBD1 on 5 matching bases. V gave up 3 bases and J gave up 4 bases, with 12 bases separating them. CDR1 is MNHNS, CDR2 SASEGT, per germline. The CDR3 is 14 residues long. The CDR3 region has the DNA TGTGCCAGCAGTGAGGGTCAGGGAACCTATGGCTACACCTTC. Its protein is CASSEGQGTYGYTF.